The entry below describes one T cell receptor beta chain. The antigen is unknown. Sequencing was performed with immunoSEQ multiplex PCR; in TCRdb, only in-frame clones are kept and a portion is missing. Of approximately 150,000 clones listed, about nine tenths were seen once; the top ten hold 1.5% to 2%. This entry comes from a study of T cell responses to AZD1222 COVID-19 vaccine. General study points: White British ancestry dominated among donors, who included more females, and clonal diversity was possibly underestimated. Researchers took repertoire samples only after the peak T cell response had come.

The CDR3 totals 15 residues. V was pared by 5 bases and J by 1 base, with 4 bases of the junction left unmatched. Germline CDR1 reads KGHSH; CDR2 reads LQKENI. This TCR derives from an adult who received the AZD1222 COVID-19 vaccine. J is TRBJ2-3 and V is TRBV18; 9 bases agree with TRBD1. Sequencing used peripheral blood, obtained 28 days after the second AZD1222 dose. The CDR3 here is CASSARDRGTDTQYF. The CDR3 nucleotides are TGTGCCAGCTCAGCGCGGGACAGGGGCACAGATACGCAGTATTTT. Complete variable domain (other parts from reference TRBV18 and TRBJ2-3): NAGVMQNPRHLVRRRGQEARLRCSPMKGHSHVYWYRQLPEEGLKFMVYLQKENIIDESGMPKERFSAEFPKEGPSILRIQQVVRGDSAAYFCASSARDRGTDTQYFGPGTRLTVL.